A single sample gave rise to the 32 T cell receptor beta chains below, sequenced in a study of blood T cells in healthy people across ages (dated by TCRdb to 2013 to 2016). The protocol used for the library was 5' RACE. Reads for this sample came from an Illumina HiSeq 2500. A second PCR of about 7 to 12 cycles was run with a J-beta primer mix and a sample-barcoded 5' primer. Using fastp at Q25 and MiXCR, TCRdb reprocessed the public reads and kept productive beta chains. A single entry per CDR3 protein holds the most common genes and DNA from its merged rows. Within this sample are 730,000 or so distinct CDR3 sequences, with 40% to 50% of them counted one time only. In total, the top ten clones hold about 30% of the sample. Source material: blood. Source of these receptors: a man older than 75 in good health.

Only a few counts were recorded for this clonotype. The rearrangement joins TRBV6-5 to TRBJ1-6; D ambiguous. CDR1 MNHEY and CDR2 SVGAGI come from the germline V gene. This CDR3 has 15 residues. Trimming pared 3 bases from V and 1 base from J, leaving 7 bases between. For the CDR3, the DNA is TGTGCCAGCAGTTATGAAGGGTCCTATAATTCACCCCTCCACTTT. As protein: CASSYEGSYNSPLHF.

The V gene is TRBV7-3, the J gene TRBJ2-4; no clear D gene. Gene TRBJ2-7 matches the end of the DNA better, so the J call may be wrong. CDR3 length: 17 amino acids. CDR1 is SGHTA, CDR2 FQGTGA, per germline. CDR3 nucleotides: TGTGCCAGCAGCTTAATCAATCCCACACAGAGGACCTACGAGCAGTACTTC. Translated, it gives CASSLINPTQRTYEQYF.

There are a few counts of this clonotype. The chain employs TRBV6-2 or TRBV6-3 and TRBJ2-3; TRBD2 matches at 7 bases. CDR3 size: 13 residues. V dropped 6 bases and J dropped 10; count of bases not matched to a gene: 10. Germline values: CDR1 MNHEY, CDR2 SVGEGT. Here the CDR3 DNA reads TGTGCCAGCAGCCTCCCCGGGACTACTTCGCAGTATTTT. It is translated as CASSLPGTTSQYF.

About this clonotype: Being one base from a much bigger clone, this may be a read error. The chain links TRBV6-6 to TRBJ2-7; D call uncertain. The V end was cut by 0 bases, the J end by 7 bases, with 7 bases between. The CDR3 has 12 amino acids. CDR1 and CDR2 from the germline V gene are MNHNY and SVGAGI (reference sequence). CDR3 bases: TGTGCCAGCAGTTACTCGAGTATGGAGCAGTACTTC. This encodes CASSYSSMEQYF.

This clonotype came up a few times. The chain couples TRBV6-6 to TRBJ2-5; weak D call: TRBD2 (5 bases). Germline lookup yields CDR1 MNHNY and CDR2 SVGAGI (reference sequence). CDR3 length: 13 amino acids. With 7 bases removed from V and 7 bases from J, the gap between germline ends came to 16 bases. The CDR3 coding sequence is TGTGCCAGCACCCAACCCTCCGAGGGGACCCAGTACTTC. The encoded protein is CASTQPSEGTQYF.

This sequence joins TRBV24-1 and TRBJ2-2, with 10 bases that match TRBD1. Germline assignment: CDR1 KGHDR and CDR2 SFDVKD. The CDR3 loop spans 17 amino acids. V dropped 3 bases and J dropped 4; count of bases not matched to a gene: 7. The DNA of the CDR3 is TGTGCCACCAGTGATCCTCCGGGGACAGGGGTCACCGGGGAGCTGTTTTTT. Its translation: CATSDPPGTGVTGELFF.

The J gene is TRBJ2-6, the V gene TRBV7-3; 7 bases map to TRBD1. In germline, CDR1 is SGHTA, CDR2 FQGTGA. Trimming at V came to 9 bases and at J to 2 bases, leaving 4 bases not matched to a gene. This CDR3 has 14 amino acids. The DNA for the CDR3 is TGTGCCAGTCAACAGGGGACTGGGGCCAACGTCCTGACTTTC. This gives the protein CASQQGTGANVLTF. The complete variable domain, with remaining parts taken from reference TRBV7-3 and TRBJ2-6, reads GAGVSQTPSNKVTEKGKYVELRCDPISGHTALYWYRQSLGQGPEFLIYFQGTGAADDSGLPNDRFFAVRPEGSVSTLKIQRTERGDSAVYLCASQQGTGANVLTFGAGSRLTVL.

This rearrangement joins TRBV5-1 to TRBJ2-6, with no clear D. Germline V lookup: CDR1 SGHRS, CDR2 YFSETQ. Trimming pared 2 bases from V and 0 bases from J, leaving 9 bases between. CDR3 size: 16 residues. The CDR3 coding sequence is TGCGCCAGCAGCTTTTACCTGAGCTCTGGGGCCAACGTCCTGACTTTC. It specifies CASSFYLSSGANVLTF.

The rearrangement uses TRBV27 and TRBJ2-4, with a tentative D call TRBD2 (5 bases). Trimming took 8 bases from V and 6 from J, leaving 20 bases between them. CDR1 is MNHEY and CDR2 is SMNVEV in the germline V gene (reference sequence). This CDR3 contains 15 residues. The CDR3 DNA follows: TGTGCCAGCGGTGGGTTTGGAGACGGAGGAAACATTCAGTACTTC. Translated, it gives CASGGFGDGGNIQYF.

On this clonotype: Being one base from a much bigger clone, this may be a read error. CDR3 DNA: TGCACCAGCAGCGGGACCGGGACAGGGGCACAAGAGACCCAGTACTTC. Protein product: CTSSGTGTGAQETQYF. V usage is TRBV5-1 and J usage is TRBJ2-5; 10 bases align to TRBD1. The CDR3 length is 16 residues. Germline CDR1 is SGHRS and CDR2 is YFSETQ.

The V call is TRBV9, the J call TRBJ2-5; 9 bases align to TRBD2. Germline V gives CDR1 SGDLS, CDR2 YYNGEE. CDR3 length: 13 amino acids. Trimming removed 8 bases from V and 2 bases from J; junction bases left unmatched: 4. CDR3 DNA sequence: TGTGCCAGTACAGCGGGGGGTCAAGAGACCCAGTACTTC. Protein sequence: CASTAGGQETQYF.

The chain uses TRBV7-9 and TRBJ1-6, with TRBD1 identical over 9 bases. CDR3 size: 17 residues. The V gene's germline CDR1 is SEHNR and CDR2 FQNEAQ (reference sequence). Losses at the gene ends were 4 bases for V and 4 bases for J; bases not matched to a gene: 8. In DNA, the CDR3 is TGTGCCAGCAGCTCAGGGACAGGGCCCAAATATAATTCACCCCTCCACTTT. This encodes CASSSGTGPKYNSPLHF. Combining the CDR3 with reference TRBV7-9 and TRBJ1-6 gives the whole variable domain DTGVSQNPRHKITKRGQNVTFRCDPISEHNRLYWYRQTLGQGPEFLTYFQNEAQLEKSRLLSDRFSAERPKGSFSTLEIQRTEQGDSAMYLCASSSGTGPKYNSPLHFGNGTRLTVT.

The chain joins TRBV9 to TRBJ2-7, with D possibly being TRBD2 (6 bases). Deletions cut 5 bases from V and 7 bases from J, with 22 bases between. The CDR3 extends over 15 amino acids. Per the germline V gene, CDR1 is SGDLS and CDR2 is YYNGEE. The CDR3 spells CASSGGAGTYNEQYF. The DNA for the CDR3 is TGTGCCAGCAGTGGAGGGGCGGGGACTTACAATGAGCAGTACTTC.

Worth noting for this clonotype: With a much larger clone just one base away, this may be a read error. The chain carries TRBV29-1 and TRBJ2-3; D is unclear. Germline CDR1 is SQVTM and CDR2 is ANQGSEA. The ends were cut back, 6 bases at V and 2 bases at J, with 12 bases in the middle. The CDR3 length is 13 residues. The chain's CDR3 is CSVGPTYTDTQYF. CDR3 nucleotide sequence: TGCAGCGTCGGGCCTACCTACACAGATACGCAGTATTTT.

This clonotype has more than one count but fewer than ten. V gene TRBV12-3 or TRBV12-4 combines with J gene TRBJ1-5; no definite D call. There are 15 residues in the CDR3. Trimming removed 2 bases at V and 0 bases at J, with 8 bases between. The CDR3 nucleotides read TGTGCCAGCAGTTTAAGGAAGGATAGCAATCAGCCCCAGCATTTT. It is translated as CASSLRKDSNQPQHF.

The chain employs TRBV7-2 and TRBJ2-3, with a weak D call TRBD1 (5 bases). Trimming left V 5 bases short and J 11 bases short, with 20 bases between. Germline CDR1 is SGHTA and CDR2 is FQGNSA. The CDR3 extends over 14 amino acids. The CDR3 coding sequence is TGTGCCAGCAGCCGAACCTTGACAGACATTAGGCAGTATTTT. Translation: CASSRTLTDIRQYF.

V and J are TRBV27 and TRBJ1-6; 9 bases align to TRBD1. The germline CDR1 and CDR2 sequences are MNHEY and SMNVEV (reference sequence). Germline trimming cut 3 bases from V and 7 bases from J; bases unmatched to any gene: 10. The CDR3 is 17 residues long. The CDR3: CASSFFTGQGGNSPLHF. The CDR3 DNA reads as TGTGCCAGCAGTTTTTTCACGGGACAGGGAGGGAATTCACCCCTCCACTTT.

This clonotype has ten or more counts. CDR3 protein: CSARDGTGGMADTQYF. The CDR3 bases are TGCAGTGCTAGAGATGGCACAGGGGGCATGGCAGATACGCAGTATTTT. The chain joins TRBV20-1 to TRBJ2-3; TRBD1 agrees at 9 bases. With 0 bases clipped from V and 4 bases from J, the junction kept 8 bases outside the gene matches. The germline gives CDR1 DFQATT, CDR2 SNEGSKA (reference sequence). This CDR3 has 16 amino acids.

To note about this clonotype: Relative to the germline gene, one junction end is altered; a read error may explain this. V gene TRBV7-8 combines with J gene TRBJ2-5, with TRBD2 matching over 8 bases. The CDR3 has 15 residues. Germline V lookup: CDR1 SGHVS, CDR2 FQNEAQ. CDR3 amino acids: CASSLAGQLQETQYF. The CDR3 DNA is TGTGCCAGCAGCCTAGCGGGCCAACTCCAAGAGACCCAGTACTTC.

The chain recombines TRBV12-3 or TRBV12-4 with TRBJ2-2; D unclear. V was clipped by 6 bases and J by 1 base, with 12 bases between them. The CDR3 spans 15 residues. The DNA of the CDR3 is TGTGCCAGCAGCCCTCAGACGGTGAACACCGGGGAGCTGTTTTTT. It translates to CASSPQTVNTGELFF.

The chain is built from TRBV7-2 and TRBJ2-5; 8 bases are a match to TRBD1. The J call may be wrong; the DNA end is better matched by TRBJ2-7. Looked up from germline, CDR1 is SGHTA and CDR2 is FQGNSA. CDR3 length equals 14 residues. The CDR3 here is CASSPRQGTDEQYF. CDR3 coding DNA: TGTGCCAGCAGCCCCCGACAGGGGACCGACGAGCAGTACTTC.

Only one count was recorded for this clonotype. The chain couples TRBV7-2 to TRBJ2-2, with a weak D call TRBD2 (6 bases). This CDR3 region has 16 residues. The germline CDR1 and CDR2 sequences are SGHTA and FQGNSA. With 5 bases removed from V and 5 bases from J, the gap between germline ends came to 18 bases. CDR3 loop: CASSPRDSLGTGELFF. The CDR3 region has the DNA TGTGCCAGCAGCCCGCGGGACTCCCTAGGAACCGGGGAGCTGTTTTTT.

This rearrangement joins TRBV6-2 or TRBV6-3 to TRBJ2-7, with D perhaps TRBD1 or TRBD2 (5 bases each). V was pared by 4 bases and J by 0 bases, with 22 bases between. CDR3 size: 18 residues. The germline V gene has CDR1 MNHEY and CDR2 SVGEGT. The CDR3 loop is CASSSTNNRGRTSYEQYF. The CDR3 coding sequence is TGTGCCAGCAGTTCCACTAATAATCGGGGCAGGACCTCCTACGAGCAGTACTTC.

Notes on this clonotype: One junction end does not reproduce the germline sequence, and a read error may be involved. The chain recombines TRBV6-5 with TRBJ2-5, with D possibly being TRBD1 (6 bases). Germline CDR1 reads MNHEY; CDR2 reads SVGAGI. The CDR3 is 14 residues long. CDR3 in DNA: TGTGCCAGCAGAGACAGGCGCCTCCAAGAGGCCCAGTACTTC. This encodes CASRDRRLQEAQYF.

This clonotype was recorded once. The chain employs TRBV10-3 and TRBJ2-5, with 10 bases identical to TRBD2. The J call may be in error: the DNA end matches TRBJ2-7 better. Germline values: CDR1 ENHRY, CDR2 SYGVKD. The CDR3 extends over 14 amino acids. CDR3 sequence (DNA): TGTGCCATCAGTGAGAGCGGGAGGGGCTACGAGCAGTACTTC. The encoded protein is CAISESGRGYEQYF.

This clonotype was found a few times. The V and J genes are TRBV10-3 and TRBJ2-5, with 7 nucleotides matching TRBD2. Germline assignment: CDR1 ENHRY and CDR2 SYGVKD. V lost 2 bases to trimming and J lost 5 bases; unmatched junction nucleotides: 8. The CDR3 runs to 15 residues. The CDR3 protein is CAISEPGRAEETQYF. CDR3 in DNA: TGTGCCATCAGTGAGCCAGGGAGGGCCGAGGAGACCCAGTACTTC.

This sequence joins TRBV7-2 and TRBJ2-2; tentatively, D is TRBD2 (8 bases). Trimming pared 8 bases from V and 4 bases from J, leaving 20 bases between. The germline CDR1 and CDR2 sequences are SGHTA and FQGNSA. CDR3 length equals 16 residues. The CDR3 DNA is TGTGCCAGCCCCACTAGCGGTTCAGGGGGCACCGGGGAGCTGTTTTTT. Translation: CASPTSGSGGTGELFF. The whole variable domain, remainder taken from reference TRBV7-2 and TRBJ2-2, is GAGVSQSPSNKVTEKGKDVELRCDPISGHTALYWYRQSLGQGLEFLIYFQGNSAPDKSGLPSDRFSAERTGGSVSTLTIQRTQQEDSAVYLCASPTSGSGGTGELFFGEGSRLTVL.

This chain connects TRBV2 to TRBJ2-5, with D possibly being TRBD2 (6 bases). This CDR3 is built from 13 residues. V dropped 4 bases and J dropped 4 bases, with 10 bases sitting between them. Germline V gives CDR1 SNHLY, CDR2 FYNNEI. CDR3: CASSGRVRETQYF. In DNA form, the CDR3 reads TGTGCCAGCAGTGGGAGGGTGAGAGAGACCCAGTACTTC.

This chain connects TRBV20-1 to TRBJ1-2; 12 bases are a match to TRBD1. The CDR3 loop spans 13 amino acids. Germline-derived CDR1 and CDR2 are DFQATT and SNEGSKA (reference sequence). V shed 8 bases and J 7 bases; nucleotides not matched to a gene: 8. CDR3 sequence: CSLRDRGRGGYTF. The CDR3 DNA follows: TGCAGTCTCCGGGACAGGGGGCGAGGTGGCTACACCTTC.

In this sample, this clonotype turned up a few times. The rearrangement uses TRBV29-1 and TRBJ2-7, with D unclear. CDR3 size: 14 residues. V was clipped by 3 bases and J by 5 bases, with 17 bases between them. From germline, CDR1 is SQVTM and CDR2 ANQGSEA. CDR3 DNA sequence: TGCAGCGTTGATTACGCAGGCGGAATCCACGAGCAGTACTTC. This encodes CSVDYAGGIHEQYF.

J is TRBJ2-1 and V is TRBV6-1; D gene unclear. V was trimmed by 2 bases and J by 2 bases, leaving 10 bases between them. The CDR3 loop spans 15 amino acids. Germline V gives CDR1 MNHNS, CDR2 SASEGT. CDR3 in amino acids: CASSETGNPYNEQFF. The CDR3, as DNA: TGTGCCAGCAGTGAAACGGGCAACCCCTACAATGAGCAGTTCTTC.

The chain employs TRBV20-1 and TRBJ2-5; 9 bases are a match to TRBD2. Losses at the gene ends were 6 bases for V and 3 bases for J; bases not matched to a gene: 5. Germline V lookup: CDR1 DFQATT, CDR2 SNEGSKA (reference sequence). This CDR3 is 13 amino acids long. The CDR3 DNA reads TGCAGTGCGCCACTAGCGGGTAAAGAGACCCAGTACTTC. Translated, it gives CSAPLAGKETQYF.